This T cell receptor (beta chain) was profiled in a study of T cell responses to AZD1222 COVID-19 vaccine. CDR1 is MNHNY and CDR2 is SVGAGI in the germline V gene (reference sequence). The CDR3 is 14 amino acids. Trimming removed 6 bases from V and 4 bases from J, with 13 bases in between. The repertoire was sequenced with immunoSEQ multiplex PCR; TCRdb's copy has only in-frame clones and lacks some. The sample lists over 50,000 clones, about 88% occurring once. Sequencing used peripheral blood, obtained on day 0 of AZD1222 vaccination. The receptor's source is an adult in good health. The rearrangement joins TRBV6-6 to TRBJ1-5; weak D call: TRBD1 (6 bases). DNA for the CDR3: TGTGCCAGCAGACAGGGACCGAGAAATCAGCCCCAGCATTTT. Translated, it gives CASRQGPRNQPQHF.